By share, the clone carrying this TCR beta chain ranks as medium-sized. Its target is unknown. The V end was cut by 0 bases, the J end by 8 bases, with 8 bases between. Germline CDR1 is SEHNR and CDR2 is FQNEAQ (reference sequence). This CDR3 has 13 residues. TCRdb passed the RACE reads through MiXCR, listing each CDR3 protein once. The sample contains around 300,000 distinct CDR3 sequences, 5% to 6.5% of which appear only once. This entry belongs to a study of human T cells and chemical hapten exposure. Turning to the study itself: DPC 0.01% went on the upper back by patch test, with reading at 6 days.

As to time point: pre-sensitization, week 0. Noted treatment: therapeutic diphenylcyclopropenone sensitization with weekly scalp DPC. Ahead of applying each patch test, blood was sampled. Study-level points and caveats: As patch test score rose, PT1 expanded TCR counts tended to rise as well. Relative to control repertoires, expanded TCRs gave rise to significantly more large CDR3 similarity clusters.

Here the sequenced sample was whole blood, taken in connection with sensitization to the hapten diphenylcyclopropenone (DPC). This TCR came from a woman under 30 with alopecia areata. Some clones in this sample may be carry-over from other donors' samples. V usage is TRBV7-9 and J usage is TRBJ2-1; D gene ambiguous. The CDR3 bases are TGTGCCAGCAGCTTAGCGCCCTGGGATGAGCAGTTCTTC. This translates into CASSLAPWDEQFF.